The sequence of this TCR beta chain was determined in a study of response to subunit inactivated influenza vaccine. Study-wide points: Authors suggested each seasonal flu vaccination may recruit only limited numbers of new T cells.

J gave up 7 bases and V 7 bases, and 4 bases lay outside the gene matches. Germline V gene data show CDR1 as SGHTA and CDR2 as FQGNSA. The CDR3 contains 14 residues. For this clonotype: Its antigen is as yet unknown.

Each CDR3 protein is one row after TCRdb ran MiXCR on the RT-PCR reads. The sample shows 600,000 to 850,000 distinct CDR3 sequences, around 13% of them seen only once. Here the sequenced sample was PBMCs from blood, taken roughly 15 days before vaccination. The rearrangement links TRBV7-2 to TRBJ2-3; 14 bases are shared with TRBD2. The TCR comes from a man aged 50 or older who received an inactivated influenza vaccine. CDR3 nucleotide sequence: TGTGCCAGCACCGGACTAGCGGGAGGTTATACGCAGTATTTT. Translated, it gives CASTGLAGGYTQYF.